This is a list of T cell receptor beta chains from one sample in a study of blood T cell repertoires in COVID-19. The table came from immunoSEQ multiplex PCR; TCRdb's copy has only in-frame clones and leaves some out. This table has around 52,000 clones, around 87% appearing once. Sequenced input: peripheral blood. The source of these receptors is a woman of 80 years or more with COVID-19, enrolled during active disease. Each CDR3 is given without its conserved first and last residue.

v_gene | CDR3aa
TRBV3-1/TRBV3-2 | ASSRGTGNTGELF
TRBV15 | ATSRAPRSTDTQY
TRBV19 | ASREGARYGYT
TRBV7-7 | ASSFGTGARETQY
TRBV6-5 | ASSYSGAGTHYEQY
TRBV19 | ASSRNTEAF
TRBV10-1 | ASILNSTPYNEQF
TRBV6-4 | ASSGGTENTEAF
TRBV5-6 | ASSLWGAGTQGGEAF
TRBV5-1 | ASSPNTGKLF
TRBV5-1 | ASSLGTSPYEQY
TRBV2 | ASRKDGGNQPQH
TRBV14 | ASSQDQGSKPNTEAF
TRBV5-1 | ASSFGLEGTDTQY
TRBV9 | ASSVAGHSNQPQH
TRBV3-1/TRBV3-2 | ASSQAQPYEQY
TRBV6-5 | ASSYLGYNEQF
TRBV19 | ASSMRGSTDYNSPLH
TRBV24-1 | ATSGATGGPGELF
TRBV7-9 | ASSPGDSISNEQF
TRBV7-9 | ASSQNLEANAEAF
TRBV19 | ASKVGQGALIQY
TRBV7-6 | ASSSASGGGISDTQY
TRBV5-1 | ASSLTDSPIGKTQY
TRBV4-1 | ASSQTGVAGTEAF
TRBV7-9 | ASSLGERSNQPQH
TRBV25-1 | ASRADRANTGELF
TRBV6-1 | ASSATSGGGRNIQY
TRBV14 | ASSLRTGTSTDTQY
TRBV19 | ASSKIGTGDTGELF
TRBV18 | ASSPRQGDSPLH
TRBV7-9 | ASSLGRGVTTEAF
TRBV30 | AWSLSGTADTEAF
TRBV5-4 | ASREGQKNTGELF
TRBV7-2 | ASSSWDRGAYEQY
TRBV29-1 | SALENGYT
TRBV3-1/TRBV3-2 | ASSQAERAGYT
TRBV6-2/TRBV6-3 | ASSHQVAGGRNEQF
TRBV30 | AWILTGNNSPLH
TRBV25-1 | ASSESSGTGSYEQY
TRBV18 | ASSPLAGGTDTQY
TRBV19 | ASSMSGYEQY
TRBV7-8 | ASRLLPSGTGSGGELF
TRBV3-1/TRBV3-2 | ASSQWGGYNEQF
TRBV12-5 | ASGPRGQGSGELF
TRBV27 | ASSFGRQETQY
TRBV2 | ASIDRPPNYGYT
TRBV5-1 | ASSLTPGNTEAF
TRBV30 | AWSFRGARNYGYT
TRBV6-6 | ASSSGQTLSNQPQH
TRBV19 | ASSLGGVDRTEAF
TRBV19 | ASTPWDRGIGYT